The clone carrying this TCR beta chain was seen a few times. What it recognizes is unknown. Fresh peripheral blood, around 9.2 ml of it, supplied the PBMCs. This sample was included in a study of T cells in Graves' hyperthyroidism and ophthalmopathy. Study-level results: For ophthalmopathy, model prediction preceded onset by a median roughly 6.2 months. Most thyroid-expanded clonotypes above 0.001 were also found in blood.

It was RNA transcripts that yielded the amplified TCR beta CDR3 regions. Primed by the HTBI set, a first-round RT-PCR was run on the TCR CDR3. TCRdb reanalysed the multiplex PCR reads using MiXCR and keeps one entry per CDR3 protein. The data hold some 490,000 distinct CDR3 sequences, with 20% to 25% observed a single time. The germline CDR1 and CDR2 sequences are DFQATT and SNEGSKA (reference sequence). The CDR3 sequence is 14 residues long. V was pared by 0 bases and J by 2 bases, with 11 bases between. The sequence came from a woman in her 70s with Graves' ophthalmopathy. The sample comprised blood. The gene calls are TRBV20-1 and TRBJ2-7, with D possibly being TRBD1 (6 bases). The DNA of the CDR3 is TGCAGTGCTAGAGACGGGACATTTCCCTACGAGCAGTACTTC. This sequence encodes CSARDGTFPYEQYF.